This T cell receptor (beta chain) was sequenced for a study of shared clonotypes between healthy human individuals. Broader study findings: Around 5% of naive CD4 clonotypes were common to a handful of donors. Researchers sampled blood only, noting tissue repertoires likely differ. Against clonotypes common to all four donors, non-shared ones had lower generation probabilities. Limited genetic and exposure-history diversity came from having few donors.

The germline gives CDR1 SGHVS, CDR2 FQNEAQ. CDR3 length: 12 amino acids. The ends were cut back, 5 bases at V and 4 bases at J, with 8 bases in the middle. Concerning this clone: The antigen is unknown.

TCRdb's copy holds only in-frame clones and misses some; the assay was immunoSEQ multiplex PCR. The table has some 500,000 clones, 95% to 97% seen once. V gene TRBV7-8 combines with J gene TRBJ1-2; D gene uncertain. This clonotype was sampled from a woman in her 30s in good health. Sequencing input: naive CD4+ T cells sorted from blood. The subset is: CD45RA+ positively selected. The CDR3 DNA sequence: TGTGCCAGCAGCCCCCAGGCCTATGGCTACACCTTC. This sequence encodes CASSPQAYGYTF.